The TCR beta chain described here comes from a study of control samples from healthy donors and cancer patients. Produced via immunoSEQ multiplex PCR; TCRdb's table is partial and in-frame only. Of tens of thousands of clones in the sample, roughly nine tenths were seen once. Germline V gene lookup returns CDR1 MNHNY and CDR2 SVGAGI (reference sequence). The V and J ends lost 6 bases and 8 bases, in that order; junction bases with no gene match: 12. The CDR3 contains 16 residues. The chain uses TRBV6-6 and TRBJ1-4, with 10 positions matching TRBD1. The clonotype comes from a woman aged 55-75 years in good health. The specimen was blood. The CDR3 DNA follows: TGTGCCAGCAGCGTCCCGGGACAGGGGCGATCCGAAAAACTGTTTTTT. Its protein is CASSVPGQGRSEKLFF.